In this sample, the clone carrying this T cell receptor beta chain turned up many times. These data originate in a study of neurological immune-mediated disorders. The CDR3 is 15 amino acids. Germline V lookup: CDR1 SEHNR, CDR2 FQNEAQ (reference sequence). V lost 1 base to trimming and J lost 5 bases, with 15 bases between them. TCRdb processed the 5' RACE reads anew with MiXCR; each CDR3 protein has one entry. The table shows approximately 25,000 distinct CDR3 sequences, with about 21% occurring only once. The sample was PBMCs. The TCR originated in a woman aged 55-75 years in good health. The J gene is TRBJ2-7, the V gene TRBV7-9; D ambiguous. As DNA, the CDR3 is TGTGCCAGCAGCTTAGTAGCCCGACTCCTGAACGAGCAGTACTTC. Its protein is CASSLVARLLNEQYF.